This TCR beta chain was documented in a study of T cells after yellow fever vaccination. Overall study context: Those fractions that held only low numbers of cells were prepared using the SMART-Seq v4 Ultra Low Input RNA kit. Study results and caveats: Abundant contaminating clonotypes from the bulk population could appear in FACS-sorted repertoires. Relatively few clonotypes were ones that appeared in both CD4 and CD8 compartments.

Researchers made TCR cDNA using 5'RACE template switching, and this step added a universal primer site and UMIs. MiXCR, run by TCRdb on the 5' RACE reads, gives a single entry per CDR3 protein. The table lists 400,000 or so distinct CDR3 sequences, 11% of them singletons. The CDR3 covers 13 residues. Trimming took off 2 bases at V and 1 base at J, with 8 bases between the two ends. From germline, CDR1 is DFQATT and CDR2 SNEGSKA (reference sequence). Concerning this clonotype itself: Its antigen is still unknown.

The sequences come from PBMCs, collected on the day of the first yellow fever vaccination. The sequence was collected from a man aged 18-30 years who received the YFV17D yellow fever vaccine. V gene TRBV20-1 combines with J gene TRBJ2-5; TRBD1 might be the D (6 bases). CDR3 sequence: CSARRGGQETQYF. The CDR3 DNA follows: TGCAGTGCTAGAAGAGGGGGCCAAGAGACCCAGTACTTC.